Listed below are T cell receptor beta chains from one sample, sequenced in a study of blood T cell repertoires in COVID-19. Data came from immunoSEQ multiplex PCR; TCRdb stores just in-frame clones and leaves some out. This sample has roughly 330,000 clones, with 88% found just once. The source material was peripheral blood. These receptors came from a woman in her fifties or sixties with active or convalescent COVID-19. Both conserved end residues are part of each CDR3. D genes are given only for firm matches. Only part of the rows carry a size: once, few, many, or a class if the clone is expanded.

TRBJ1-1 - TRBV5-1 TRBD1 TGCGCCAGCGGGACAGGGGGACCGGGGGCTGAAGCTTTCTTT CASGTGGPGAEAFF
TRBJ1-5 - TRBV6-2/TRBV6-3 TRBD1 TGTGCCAGCAGTTACAAAAGGGGGCAAGGTGGCAATCAGCCCCAGCATTTT CASSYKRGQGGNQPQHF
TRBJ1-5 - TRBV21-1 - TGTGCCAGCACCATATCCGGGGAAGGAGGGGGCGTAAATGGTCAGCCCCAGCATTTT CASTISGEGGGVNGQPQHF
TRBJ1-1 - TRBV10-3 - TGTGCCATCAGTGAGTCTGCAGGGCCGAACACTGAAGCTTTCTTT CAISESAGPNTEAFF
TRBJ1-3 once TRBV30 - TGTGCCTGGAGTGTACAGGGTCTCACTGGAAACACCATATATTTT CAWSVQGLTGNTIYF
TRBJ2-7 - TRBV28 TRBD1 TGTGCCAGCAGTTTACCCCTCCGGGACAGCCACTACGAGCAGTACTTC CASSLPLRDSHYEQYF
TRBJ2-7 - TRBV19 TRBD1 TGTGCCAGTAGTATAGTAGGGGGACAGTCTTACGAGCAGTACTTC CASSIVGGQSYEQYF
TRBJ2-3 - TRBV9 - TGTGCCAGCAGCGTAGCGTCCACAGATACGCAGTATTTT CASSVASTDTQYF
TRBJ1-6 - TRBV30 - TGTGCCTGGGCGCGGCACTCGAATTCACCCCTCCACTTT CAWARHSNSPLHF
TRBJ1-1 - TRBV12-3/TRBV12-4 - TGTGCCAGCACCGTAATCACTGAAGCTTTCTTT CASTVITEAFF
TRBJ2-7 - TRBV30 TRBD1 TGTGCCTGGAGTCAGGGGGCTAGCTACGAGCAGTACTTC CAWSQGASYEQYF
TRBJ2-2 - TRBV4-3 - TGCGCCAGCAGCCAAGAAGGGTCGGGGGCCGGGGAGCTGTTTTTT CASSQEGSGAGELFF
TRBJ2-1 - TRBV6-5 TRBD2 TGTGCCAGCAGTTCCCCTTTCGGGGAGGGGAATGAGCAGTTCTTC CASSSPFGEGNEQFF
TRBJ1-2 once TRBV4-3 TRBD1 TGCGCCAGCAGCCAAACAGGGGTCTATGGCTACACCTTC CASSQTGVYGYTF
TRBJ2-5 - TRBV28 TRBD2 TGTGCCAGCAGTCCCCCCGCGGCGGGGGGGACCCAGTACTTC CASSPPAAGGTQYF
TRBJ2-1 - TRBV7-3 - TGTGCCAGCAGCTTTACCCGAGTAGCACCTGAGCAGTTCTTC CASSFTRVAPEQFF
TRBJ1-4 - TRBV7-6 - TGTGCCAGCAGCTTGGGCCCCAACAGGTCTAATGAAAAACTGTTTTTT CASSLGPNRSNEKLFF
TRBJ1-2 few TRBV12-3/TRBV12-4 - TGTGCCAGCAGTAAGGGGTGGTATGGCTACACCTTC CASSKGWYGYTF
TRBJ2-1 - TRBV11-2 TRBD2 TGTGCCAGCAGCTTAGAATTAGCGGGAGCCATTGAGCAGTTCTTC CASSLELAGAIEQFF
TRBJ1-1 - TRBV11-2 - TGTGCCAGCAGCGCCGCCATCGTCGGTCGAATGAACACTGAAGCTTTCTTT CASSAAIVGRMNTEAFF
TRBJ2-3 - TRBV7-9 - TGTGCCAGCAGCTTAGGGCGGGGCCTAGGGTTACGAGATACGCAGTATTTT CASSLGRGLGLRDTQYF
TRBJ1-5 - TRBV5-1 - TGCGCCAGCAGCTTGTCGTGGGCAGGGGAACACCATCAGCCCCAGCATTTT CASSLSWAGEHHQPQHF
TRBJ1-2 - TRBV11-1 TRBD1 TGTGCCAGCAGCCCTCTCGGACAGGGGACTAGGTATGGCTACACCTTC CASSPLGQGTRYGYTF
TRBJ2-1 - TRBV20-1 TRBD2 TGCAGTGCTAGTCTACTAGCGGGGGGGCTCTCCTACAATGAGCAGTTCTTC CSASLLAGGLSYNEQFF
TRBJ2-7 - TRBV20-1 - TGCAGTGCTAGTGCCGTTCTTCCCCTCTCCTACGAGCAGTACTTC CSASAVLPLSYEQYF
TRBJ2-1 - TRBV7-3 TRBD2 TGTGCCAGCAGCTGGACTAGGGACAATGAGCAGTTCTTC CASSWTRDNEQFF
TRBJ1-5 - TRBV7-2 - TGTGCCAGCTCCGCAGGGCCGGGCAATCAGCCCCAGCATTTT CASSAGPGNQPQHF
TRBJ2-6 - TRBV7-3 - TGTGCCAGCAGCCGCCAGGGAGGAAGTCCCTCTGGGGCCAACGTCCTGACTTTC CASSRQGGSPSGANVLTF
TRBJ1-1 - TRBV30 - TGTGCCTGGAGGCCGGGATCGAACACTGAAGCTTTCTTT CAWRPGSNTEAFF
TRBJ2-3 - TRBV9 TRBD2 TGTGCCAGCAGCGTAGGAGGCGGGAGCGTCACAGATACGCAGTATTTT CASSVGGGSVTDTQYF
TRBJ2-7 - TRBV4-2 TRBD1 TGTGCCAGCAGCCTTCAACGGGACAGGGGGTTCGAGCAGTACTTC CASSLQRDRGFEQYF
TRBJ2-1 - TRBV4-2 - TGTGCCAGCCGCCTTTCCCAGGGCAATGAGCAGTTCTTC CASRLSQGNEQFF
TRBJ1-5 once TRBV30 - TGTGCCTGGAGTGTATCAGGGGCAAATCAGCCCCAGCATTTT CAWSVSGANQPQHF
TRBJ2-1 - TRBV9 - TGTGCCAGCAGCGTACAAGGTAGCCCCCCCCGGAATGAGCAGTTCTTC CASSVQGSPPRNEQFF
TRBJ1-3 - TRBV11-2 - TGTGCCAGCAGCTCCCTGGAACAGTCTGCTGGAAACACCATATATTTT CASSSLEQSAGNTIYF
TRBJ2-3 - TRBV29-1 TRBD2 TGCAGCGTTGAAGCAAAAACTAGCGGGAGACCCCTTAGCACAGATACGCAGTATTTT CSVEAKTSGRPLSTDTQYF
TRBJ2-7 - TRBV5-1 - TGCGCCAGCAGCAGGACGACAGGTGAGGGCTACGAGCAGTACTTC CASSRTTGEGYEQYF
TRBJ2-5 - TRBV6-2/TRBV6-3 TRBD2 TGTGCCAGCAGTCCCGGACTAGCGGGAGGGCGAGTAGAGACCCAGTACTTC CASSPGLAGGRVETQYF
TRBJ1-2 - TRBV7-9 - TGTGCCAGCAGCTCCGGAGATCTTAACTATGGCTACACCTTC CASSSGDLNYGYTF
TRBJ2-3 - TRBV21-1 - TGTGCCAGCAGCAAAGAGGCTAGCGGCCTCACAGATACGCAGTATTTT CASSKEASGLTDTQYF
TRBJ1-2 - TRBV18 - TGTGCCAGCTCACCCCCCGGGGGGGGCGGCGGCTATGGCTACACCTTC CASSPPGGGGGYGYTF
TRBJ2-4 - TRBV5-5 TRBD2 TGTGCCAGCAGCTTGGGTCCGGGTGGAGTAGCGGGAGGGGGCATTCAGTACTTC CASSLGPGGVAGGGIQYF
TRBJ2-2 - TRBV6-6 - TGTGCCAGCAGTTACTCGGTCCGTGGGGGGACCGGGGAGCTGTTTTTT CASSYSVRGGTGELFF
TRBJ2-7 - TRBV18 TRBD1 TGTGCCAGCTCCCCGGGACAGGTAACCTACGAGCAGTACTTC CASSPGQVTYEQYF
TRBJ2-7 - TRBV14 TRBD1 TGTGCCAGCAGCGCCGTAACAGGGGTCCCAACCTACGAGCAGTACTTC CASSAVTGVPTYEQYF
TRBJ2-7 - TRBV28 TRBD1 TGTGCCAGCAGCTGGACAGGGGTCGAGCAGTACTTC CASSWTGVEQYF
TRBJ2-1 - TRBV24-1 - TGTGCCACCAGTCCCCGACATACGACCCAGCACAATGAGCAGTTCTTC CATSPRHTTQHNEQFF
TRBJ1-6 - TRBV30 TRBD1 TGTGCCTGGAGTACCCGGGACAGGTATAATTCACCCCTCCACTTT CAWSTRDRYNSPLHF
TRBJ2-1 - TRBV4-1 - TGCGCCAGCAGCCGCCCAGTGGCTGTGAATGAGCAGTTCTTC CASSRPVAVNEQFF
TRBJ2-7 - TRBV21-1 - TGTGCCAGCAGTGGGACAGGGGACTACGAGCAGTACTTC CASSGTGDYEQYF
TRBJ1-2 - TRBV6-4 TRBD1 TGTGCCAGCAGTCGGACAGGGCTTAATACCGATGGCTACACCTTC CASSRTGLNTDGYTF
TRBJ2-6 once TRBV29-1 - TGCAGCGTTTCACCTAATTCTGGGGCCAACGTCCTGACTTTC CSVSPNSGANVLTF
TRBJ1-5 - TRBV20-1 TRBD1 TGCAGTGCTAGTCGAGGGACAGTATCGCCCCAGCATTTT CSASRGTVSPQHF
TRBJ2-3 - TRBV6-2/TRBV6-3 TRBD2 TGTGCCAGCAGTTCCTCTCCCGGCGGGGGGGCGGTCACAGATACGCAGTATTTT CASSSSPGGGAVTDTQYF
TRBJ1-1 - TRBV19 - TGTGCCAGTAGTATTGATTTTAGCCTACCAGAAGCTTTCTTT CASSIDFSLPEAFF